The TCR beta chain under discussion was sequenced for a study of early T cells in non-severe SARS-CoV-2 infection. Germline V gives CDR1 DFQATT, CDR2 SNEGSKA (reference sequence). The CDR3 runs 15 residues. Trimming pared 0 bases from V and 1 base from J, leaving 13 bases between. Individually, cDNA molecules had unique molecular identifiers attached to them. From the 5' RACE reads, TCRdb called clonotypes with MiXCR, one entry per CDR3 protein. Counted here are 60,000 or so distinct CDR3 sequences, around 12% occurring once; the ten biggest clones make up roughly 1.4%. This clonotype showed up many times. Its antigen is not known. Findings and caveats of the study: CD4 and private specificities were missed by VDJdb matching, which favored anti-spike CD8 responses.

This chain uses TRBV20-1 with TRBJ2-7; no firm D call. Here the sequenced sample was whole blood, taken at baseline. This clonotype was obtained from an adult who was a healthcare worker with PCR-confirmed SARS-CoV-2 infection or an uninfected control (not recorded which). CDR3 bases: TGCAGTGCTAGAGATAACGACTTACTGTCCTACGAGCAGTACTTC. It codes for CSARDNDLLSYEQYF.